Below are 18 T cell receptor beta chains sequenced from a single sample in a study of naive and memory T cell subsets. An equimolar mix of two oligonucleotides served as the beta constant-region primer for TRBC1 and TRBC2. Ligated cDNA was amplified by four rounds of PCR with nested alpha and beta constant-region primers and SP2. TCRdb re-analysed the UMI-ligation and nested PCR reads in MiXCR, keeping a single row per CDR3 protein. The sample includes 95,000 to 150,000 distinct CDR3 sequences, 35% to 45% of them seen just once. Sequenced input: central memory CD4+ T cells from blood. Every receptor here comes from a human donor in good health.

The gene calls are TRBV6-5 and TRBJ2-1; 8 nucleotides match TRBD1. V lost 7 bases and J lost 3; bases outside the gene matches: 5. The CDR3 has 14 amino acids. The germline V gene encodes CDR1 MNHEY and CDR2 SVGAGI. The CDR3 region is CASTPGQVYNEQFF. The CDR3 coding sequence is TGTGCCAGCACTCCGGGACAGGTCTACAATGAGCAGTTCTTC.

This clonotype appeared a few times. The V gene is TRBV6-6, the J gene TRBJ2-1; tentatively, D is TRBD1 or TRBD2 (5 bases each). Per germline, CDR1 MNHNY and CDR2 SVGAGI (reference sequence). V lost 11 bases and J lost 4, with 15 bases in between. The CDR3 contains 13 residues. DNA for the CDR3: TGTGCCTTTTCTACGGGACCTTACAATGAGCAGTTCTTC. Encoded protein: CAFSTGPYNEQFF.

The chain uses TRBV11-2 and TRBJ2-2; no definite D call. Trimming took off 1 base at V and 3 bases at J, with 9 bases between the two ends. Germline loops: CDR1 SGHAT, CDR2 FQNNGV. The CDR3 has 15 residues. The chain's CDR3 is CASSLGHRDTGELFF. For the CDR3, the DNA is TGTGCCAGCAGCTTAGGGCATAGGGACACCGGGGAGCTGTTTTTT.

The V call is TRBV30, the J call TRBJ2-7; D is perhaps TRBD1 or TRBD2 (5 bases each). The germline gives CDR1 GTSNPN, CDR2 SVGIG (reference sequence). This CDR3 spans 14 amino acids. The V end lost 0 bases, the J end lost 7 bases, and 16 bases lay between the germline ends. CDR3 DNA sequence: TGTGCCTGGAGTGTTAAGGGACCAACGGAAGAGCAGTACTTC. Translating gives CAWSVKGPTEEQYF.

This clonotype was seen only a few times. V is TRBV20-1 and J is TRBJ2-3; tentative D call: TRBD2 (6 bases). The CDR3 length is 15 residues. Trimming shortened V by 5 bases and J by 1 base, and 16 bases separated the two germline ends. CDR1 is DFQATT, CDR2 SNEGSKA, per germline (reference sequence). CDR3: CSAAPGVDGTDTQYF. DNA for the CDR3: TGCAGTGCTGCCCCGGGGGTCGATGGCACAGATACGCAGTATTTT.

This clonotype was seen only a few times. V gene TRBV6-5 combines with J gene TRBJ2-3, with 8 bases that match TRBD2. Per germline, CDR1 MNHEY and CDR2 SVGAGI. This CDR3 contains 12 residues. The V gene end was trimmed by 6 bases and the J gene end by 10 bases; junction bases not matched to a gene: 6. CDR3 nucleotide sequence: TGTGCCAGCAGCGATAGCGGGAAGGCGCAGTATTTT. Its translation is CASSDSGKAQYF.

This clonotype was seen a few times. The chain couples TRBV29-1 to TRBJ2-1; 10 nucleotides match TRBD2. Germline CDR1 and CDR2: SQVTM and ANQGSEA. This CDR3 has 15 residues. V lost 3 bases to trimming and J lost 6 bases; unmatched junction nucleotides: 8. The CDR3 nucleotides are TGCAGCGTTGAGGGGACTAGCGTTTGGGGCAATGAGCAGTTCTTC. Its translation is CSVEGTSVWGNEQFF.

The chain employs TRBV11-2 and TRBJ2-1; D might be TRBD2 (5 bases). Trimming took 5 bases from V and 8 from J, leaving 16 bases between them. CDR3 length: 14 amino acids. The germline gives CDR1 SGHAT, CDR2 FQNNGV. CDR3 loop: CASSKRFVAYEQFF. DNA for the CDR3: TGTGCCAGCAGCAAGCGGTTCGTAGCGTATGAGCAGTTCTTC.

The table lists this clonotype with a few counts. The CDR3 bases are TGTGCCTGGAGTGTAGGTAGGGATACGCAGTATTTT. As protein: CAWSVGRDTQYF. The chain links TRBV30 to TRBJ2-3; D ambiguous. The CDR3 is 12 residues long. V gave up 0 bases and J gave up 6 bases, with 7 bases separating them. Germline V gene data show CDR1 as GTSNPN and CDR2 as SVGIG (reference sequence).

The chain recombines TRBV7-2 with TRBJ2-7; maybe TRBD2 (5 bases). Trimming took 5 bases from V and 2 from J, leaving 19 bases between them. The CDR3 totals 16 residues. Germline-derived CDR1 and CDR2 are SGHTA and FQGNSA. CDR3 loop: CASSGSGWAGTYEQYF. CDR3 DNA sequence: TGTGCCAGCAGCGGAAGCGGTTGGGCGGGCACCTACGAGCAGTACTTC.

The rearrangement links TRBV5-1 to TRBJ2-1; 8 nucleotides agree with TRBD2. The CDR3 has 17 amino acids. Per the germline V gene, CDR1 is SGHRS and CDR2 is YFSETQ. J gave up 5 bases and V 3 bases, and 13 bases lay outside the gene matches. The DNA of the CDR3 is TGCGCCAGCAGCTCGTCAGAGCGACTAGCGTTTAACAATGAGCAGTTCTTC. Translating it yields CASSSSERLAFNNEQFF.

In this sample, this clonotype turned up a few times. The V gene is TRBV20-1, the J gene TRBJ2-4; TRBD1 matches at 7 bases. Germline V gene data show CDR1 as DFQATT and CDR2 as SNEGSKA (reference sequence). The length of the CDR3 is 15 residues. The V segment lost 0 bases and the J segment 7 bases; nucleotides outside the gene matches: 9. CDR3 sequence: CSARDSRGGRNIQYF. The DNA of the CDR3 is TGCAGTGCTAGAGATTCAAGAGGGGGCAGGAACATTCAGTACTTC.

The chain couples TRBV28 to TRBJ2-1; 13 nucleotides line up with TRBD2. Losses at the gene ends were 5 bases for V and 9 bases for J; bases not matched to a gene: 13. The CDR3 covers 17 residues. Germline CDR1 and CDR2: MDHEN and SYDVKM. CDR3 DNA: TGTGCCAGCAGTCTTCGGGGACTAGCGGGATACGTTAGTGAGCAGTTCTTC. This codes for CASSLRGLAGYVSEQFF.

The CDR3 region has the DNA TGTGCCACCAGTGTTGGAGGGAGAAAAACCGGGGAGCTGTTTTTT. As protein: CATSVGGRKTGELFF. The chain uses TRBV24-1 and TRBJ2-2; possible D gene TRBD2, 6 bases. CDR1 KGHDR and CDR2 SFDVKD come from the germline V gene. V was cut by 5 bases and J by 5 bases, with 14 bases left in between. The CDR3 runs to 15 residues.

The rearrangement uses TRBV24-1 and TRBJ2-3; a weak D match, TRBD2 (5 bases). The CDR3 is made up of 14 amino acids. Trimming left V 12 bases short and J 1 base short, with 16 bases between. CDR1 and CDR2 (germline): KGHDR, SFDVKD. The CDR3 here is CAAAEGDGTDTQYF. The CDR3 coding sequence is TGTGCCGCCGCCGAGGGAGATGGCACAGATACGCAGTATTTT.

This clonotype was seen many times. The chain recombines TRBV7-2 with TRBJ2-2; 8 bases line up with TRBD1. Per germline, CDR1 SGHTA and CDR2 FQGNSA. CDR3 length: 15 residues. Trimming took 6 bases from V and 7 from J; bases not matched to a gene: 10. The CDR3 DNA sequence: TGTGCCAGCAGGCCAGGGGGCAGGACTTTCGGGGAGCTGTTTTTT. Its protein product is CASRPGGRTFGELFF. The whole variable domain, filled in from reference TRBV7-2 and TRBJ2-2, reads GAGVSQSPSNKVTEKGKDVELRCDPISGHTALYWYRQSLGQGLEFLIYFQGNSAPDKSGLPSDRFSAERTGGSVSTLTIQRTQQEDSAVYLCASRPGGRTFGELFFGEGSRLTVL.

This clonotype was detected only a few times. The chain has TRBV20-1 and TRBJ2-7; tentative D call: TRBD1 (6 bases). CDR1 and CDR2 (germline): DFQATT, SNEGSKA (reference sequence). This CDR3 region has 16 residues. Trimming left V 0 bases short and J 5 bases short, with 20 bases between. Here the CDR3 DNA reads TGCAGTGCTAGAGATGGGGGCCCGGGACACCGGAACGAGCAGTACTTC. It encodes CSARDGGPGHRNEQYF.

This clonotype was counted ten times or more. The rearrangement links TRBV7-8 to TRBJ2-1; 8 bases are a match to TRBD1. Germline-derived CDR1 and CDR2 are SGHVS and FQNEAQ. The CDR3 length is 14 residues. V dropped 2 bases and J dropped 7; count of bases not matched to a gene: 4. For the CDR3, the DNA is TGTGCCAGCAGCTTACAGGGGGCAGGGAATGAGCAGTTCTTC. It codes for CASSLQGAGNEQFF.